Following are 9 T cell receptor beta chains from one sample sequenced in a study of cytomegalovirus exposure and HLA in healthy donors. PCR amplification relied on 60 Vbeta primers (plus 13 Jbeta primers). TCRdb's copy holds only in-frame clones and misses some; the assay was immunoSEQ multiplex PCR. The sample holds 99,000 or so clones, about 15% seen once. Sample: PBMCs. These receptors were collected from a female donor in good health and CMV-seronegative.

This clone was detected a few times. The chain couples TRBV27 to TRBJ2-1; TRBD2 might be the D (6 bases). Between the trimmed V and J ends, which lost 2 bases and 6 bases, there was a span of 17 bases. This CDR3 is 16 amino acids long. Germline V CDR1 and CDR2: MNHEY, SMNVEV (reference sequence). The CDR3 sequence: CASSLSIADYSNEQFF. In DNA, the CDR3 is TGTGCCAGCAGTTTAAGTATAGCGGATTACTCCAATGAGCAGTTCTTC.

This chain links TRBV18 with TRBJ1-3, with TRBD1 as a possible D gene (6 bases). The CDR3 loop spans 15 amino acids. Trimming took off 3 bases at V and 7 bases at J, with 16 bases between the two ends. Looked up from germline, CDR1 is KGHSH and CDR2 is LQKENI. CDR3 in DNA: TGTGCCAGCTCACCCCCGGGGGGGGCCAGGAACACCATATATTTT. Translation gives CASSPPGGARNTIYF.

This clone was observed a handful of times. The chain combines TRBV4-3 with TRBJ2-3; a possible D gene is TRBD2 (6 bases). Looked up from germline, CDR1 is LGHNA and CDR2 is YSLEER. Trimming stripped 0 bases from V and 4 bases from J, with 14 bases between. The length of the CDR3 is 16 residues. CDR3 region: CASSQEGGIASDTQYF. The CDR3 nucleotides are TGCGCCAGCAGCCAAGAGGGCGGGATAGCGTCAGATACGCAGTATTTT.

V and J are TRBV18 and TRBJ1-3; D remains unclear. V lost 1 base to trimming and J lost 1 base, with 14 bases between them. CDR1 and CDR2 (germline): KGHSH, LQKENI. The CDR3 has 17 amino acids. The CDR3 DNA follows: TGTGCCAGCTCACCACTAGCCCCTGGAGGGTCTGGAAACACCATATATTTT. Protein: CASSPLAPGGSGNTIYF.

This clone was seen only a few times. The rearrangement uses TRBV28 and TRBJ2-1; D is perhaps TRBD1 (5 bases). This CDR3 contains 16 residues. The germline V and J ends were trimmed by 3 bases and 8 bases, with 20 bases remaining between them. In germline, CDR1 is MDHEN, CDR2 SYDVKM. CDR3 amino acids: CASSFVGAAPKYEQFF. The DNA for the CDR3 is TGTGCCAGCAGTTTTGTAGGGGCCGCCCCTAAATATGAGCAGTTCTTC.

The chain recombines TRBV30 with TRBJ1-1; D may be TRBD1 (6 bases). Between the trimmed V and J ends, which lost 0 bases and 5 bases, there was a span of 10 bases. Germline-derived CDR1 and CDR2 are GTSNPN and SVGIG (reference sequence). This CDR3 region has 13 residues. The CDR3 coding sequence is TGTGCCTGGAGTGTCATAGGGGGAACTGAAGCTTTCTTT. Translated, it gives CAWSVIGGTEAFF.

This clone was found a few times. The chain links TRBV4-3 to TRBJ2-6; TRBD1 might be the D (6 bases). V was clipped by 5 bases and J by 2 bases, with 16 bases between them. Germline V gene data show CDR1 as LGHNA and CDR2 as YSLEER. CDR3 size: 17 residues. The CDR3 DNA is TGCGCCAGCAGCGACGGACCGACAGGCCCTGGGGCCAACGTCCTGACTTTC. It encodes CASSDGPTGPGANVLTF.

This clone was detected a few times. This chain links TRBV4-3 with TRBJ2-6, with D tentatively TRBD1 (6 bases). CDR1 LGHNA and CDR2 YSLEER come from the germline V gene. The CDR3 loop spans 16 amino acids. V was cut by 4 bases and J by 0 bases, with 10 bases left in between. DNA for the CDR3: TGCGCCAGCAGCCTCACAGGGAACTCTGGGGCCAACGTCCTGACTTTC. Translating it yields CASSLTGNSGANVLTF.

The CDR3 region is CASSSDRGLNGYTF. As DNA, the CDR3 is TGCGCCAGCAGCTCGGACAGGGGGCTCAATGGCTACACCTTC. The rearrangement links TRBV5-1 to TRBJ1-2; TRBD1 agrees at 11 bases. The germline CDR1 and CDR2 sequences are SGHRS and YFSETQ. V shed 3 bases and J 6 bases; nucleotides not matched to a gene: 4. The CDR3 consists of 14 residues.